This T cell receptor (beta chain) comes out of a study of monozygotic twins with inflammatory bowel disease. General study points: Fewer clonotypes were shared with others by IBD patients than by healthy twins, especially with disease activity. Repertoire similarity did not differ between concordant and discordant twins, perhaps due to limited power. Healthy co-twins had higher TCRbeta inverse Simpson diversity than their IBD twins.

To note about this clonotype: What it binds is unknown.

Following a re-call of the 5' RACE reads, TCRdb has one entry per CDR3 protein and lacks DNA. The sample shows some 330,000 distinct CDR3 sequences, and about 5% sits with its ten largest clones. The sample consisted of blood. The clonotype was recovered from a human donor with ulcerative colitis or Crohn's disease, or a healthy co-twin of an affected twin (not recorded which).

CDR3 residues: CSASRVAGKKETQYF. The V call is TRBV20-1, the J call TRBJ2-5; without DNA, the TCRdb call of TRBD2 cannot be checked. This CDR3 region has 15 residues. From germline, CDR1 is DFQATT and CDR2 SNEGSKA (reference sequence).